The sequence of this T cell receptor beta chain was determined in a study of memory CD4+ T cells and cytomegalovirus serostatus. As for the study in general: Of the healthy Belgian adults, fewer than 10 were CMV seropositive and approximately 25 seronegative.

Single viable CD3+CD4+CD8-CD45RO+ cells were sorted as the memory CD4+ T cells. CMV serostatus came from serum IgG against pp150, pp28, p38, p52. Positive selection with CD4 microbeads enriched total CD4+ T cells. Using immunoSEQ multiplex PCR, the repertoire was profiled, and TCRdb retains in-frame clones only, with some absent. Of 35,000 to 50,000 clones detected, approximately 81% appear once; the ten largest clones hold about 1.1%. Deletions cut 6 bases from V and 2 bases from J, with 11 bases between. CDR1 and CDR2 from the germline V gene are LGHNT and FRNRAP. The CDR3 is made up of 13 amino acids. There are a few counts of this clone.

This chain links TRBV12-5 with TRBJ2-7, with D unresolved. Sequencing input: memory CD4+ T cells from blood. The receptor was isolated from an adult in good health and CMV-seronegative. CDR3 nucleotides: TGTGCTAGTGGGCGCATCCAAACCTACGAGCAGTACTTC. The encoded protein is CASGRIQTYEQYF.